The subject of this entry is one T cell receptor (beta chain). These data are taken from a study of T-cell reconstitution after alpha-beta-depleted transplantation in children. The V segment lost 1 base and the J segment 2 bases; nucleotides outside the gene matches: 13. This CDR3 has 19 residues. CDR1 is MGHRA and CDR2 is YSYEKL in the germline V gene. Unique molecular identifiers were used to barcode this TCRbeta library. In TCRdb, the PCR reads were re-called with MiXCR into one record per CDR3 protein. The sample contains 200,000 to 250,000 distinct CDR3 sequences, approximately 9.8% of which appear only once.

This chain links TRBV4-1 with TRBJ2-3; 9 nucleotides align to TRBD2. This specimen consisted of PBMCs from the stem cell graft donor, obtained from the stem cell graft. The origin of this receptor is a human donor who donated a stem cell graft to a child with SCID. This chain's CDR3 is CASSQAPFTAGGPTDTQYF. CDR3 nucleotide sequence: TGCGCCAGCAGCCAAGCTCCTTTCACAGCGGGGGGCCCCACAGATACGCAGTATTTT.